This T cell receptor beta chain originates from a study of blood T cell repertoires in COVID-19. Deletions cut 0 bases from V and 7 bases from J, with 13 bases between. The germline V gene has CDR1 LGHNA and CDR2 YSLEER. CDR3 length: 14 amino acids. In the original analysis: Estimation of nucleated cell counts relied on the amplification of reference gene primers. The protocol was immunoSEQ multiplex PCR, while the TCRdb copy is restricted to in-frame clones and leaves out a portion. From that table come the V and J calls and clone size; the DNA was used to work out D and trimming. The repertoire holds about 170,000 clones, with just under 90% as singletons.

Sequenced sample: peripheral blood. The origin of this receptor is a man aged 18 to 29 with active or convalescent COVID-19. This sequence joins TRBV4-3 and TRBJ2-7, with D perhaps TRBD2 (5 bases). CDR3 protein: CASSQDVSTGEQYF. CDR3 in DNA: TGCGCCAGCAGCCAAGATGTGAGCACGGGAGAGCAGTACTTC.